The rows below give T cell receptor beta chains drawn from one sample of a study of blood T cell repertoires in COVID-19. Assay: immunoSEQ multiplex PCR; the TCRdb copy retains only in-frame clones and omits some. The repertoire holds 18,000 or so clones, roughly 91% seen once, with more than 5.5% in the top ten. Source material: peripheral blood. The receptor set was obtained from a human donor in a cohort sampled during active COVID-19. Both conserved end residues are part of each CDR3. The D gene is left open where the match is weak. Clone size is not always given. Where it is, it says once, few, many or a class for expanded clones.

J,size,D,V,CDR3,DNA
TRBJ1-5,once,.,TRBV6-1,CASSEVGGGPQHF,TGTGCCAGCAGTGAAGTCGGGGGAGGGCCCCAGCATTTT
TRBJ2-1,.,TRBD2,TRBV7-3,CASSLDGSGRNNEQFF,TGTGCCAGCAGCTTGGACGGGAGCGGGAGGAATAATGAGCAGTTCTTC
TRBJ1-3,.,.,TRBV6-5,CASRDTVRSGNTIYF,TGTGCCAGCAGGGATACAGTCCGCTCTGGAAACACCATATATTTT
TRBJ1-6,.,.,TRBV12-3/TRBV12-4,CASMAGGNSPLHF,TGTGCCAGCATGGCCGGGGGGAATTCACCCCTCCACTTT
TRBJ2-7,.,TRBD2,TRBV4-2,CASSRGTSGPVNSYEQYF,TGTGCCAGCAGCCGCGGGACTAGCGGGCCGGTAAACTCCTACGAGCAGTACTTC
TRBJ1-2,.,.,TRBV5-6,CASSLAQQGWGYTF,TGTGCCAGCAGCTTGGCCCAACAGGGTTGGGGCTACACCTTC
TRBJ1-6,.,.,TRBV5-1,CASSLSSWSPLHF,TGCGCCAGCAGCTTGTCGAGCTGGTCACCCCTCCACTTT
TRBJ1-1,.,.,TRBV28,CASSLLLGAMNTEAFF,TGTGCCAGCAGCCTTTTGCTAGGGGCTATGAACACTGAAGCTTTCTTT
TRBJ1-2,.,.,TRBV5-4,CASSLVGGARYGYTF,TGTGCCAGCAGCTTGGTAGGGGGGGCGAGGTATGGCTACACCTTC
TRBJ1-1,.,.,TRBV5-1,CASSFDPGQRLANTEAFF,TGCGCCAGCAGCTTTGATCCGGGACAACGATTGGCCAACACTGAAGCTTTCTTT
TRBJ2-1,.,.,TRBV5-1,CASSLGASLVNEQFF,TGCGCCAGCAGCTTGGGTGCTAGCCTCGTTAATGAGCAGTTCTTC
TRBJ2-5,.,.,TRBV7-7,CASSLVRGGKETQYF,TGTGCTAGCAGCTTAGTCCGCGGGGGCAAAGAGACCCAGTACTTC
TRBJ2-7,.,TRBD2,TRBV28,CASIRRIGTSSYEQYF,TGTGCCAGCATCCGACGGATTGGGACTAGCTCCTACGAGCAGTACTTC
TRBJ1-1,.,.,TRBV15,CATRDRLNTEAFF,TGTGCCACCCGCGACAGACTGAACACTGAAGCTTTCTTT
TRBJ2-2,.,.,TRBV27,CASSPTLRRGTGELFF,TGTGCCAGCAGTCCGACACTCCGGCGGGGCACCGGGGAGCTGTTTTTT
TRBJ1-2,.,TRBD1,TRBV5-6,CASSLEGRDSFIFGYTF,TGTGCCAGCAGCTTGGAGGGTCGGGACAGCTTTATCTTTGGCTACACCTTC
TRBJ2-3,.,.,TRBV5-1,CASSGQPDTQYF,TGCGCCAGCAGCGGACAGCCGGATACGCAGTATTTT
TRBJ1-2,.,.,TRBV7-8,CASSLGRGRGGYTF,TGTGCCAGCAGCCTCGGGCGGGGGCGGGGTGGCTACACCTTC
TRBJ1-5,.,TRBD1,TRBV18,CASRPGQGYNQPQHF,TGTGCCAGCCGACCGGGACAGGGATATAATCAGCCCCAGCATTTT
TRBJ2-1,.,.,TRBV6-6,CASRADSSYNEQFF,TGTGCCAGCAGGGCGGATAGCTCCTACAATGAGCAGTTCTTC
TRBJ2-1,few,TRBD2,TRBV7-2,CASSPSLAGGPSRNEQFF,TGTGCCAGCAGCCCCTCACTAGCGGGGGGCCCTTCGAGGAATGAGCAGTTCTTC
TRBJ2-3,once,.,TRBV30,CAWSVSLKADTQYF,TGTGCCTGGAGTGTCTCACTCAAAGCAGATACGCAGTATTTT
TRBJ1-6,.,.,TRBV3-1/TRBV3-2,CASSQEALSLHF,TGTGCCAGCAGCCAAGAGGCATTATCCCTCCACTTT
TRBJ2-7,.,TRBD1,TRBV3-1/TRBV3-2,CASRFSTGGSYEQYF,TGTGCCAGCAGATTCTCGACAGGGGGTTCCTACGAGCAGTACTTC
TRBJ2-5,.,.,TRBV7-2,CASSPNDGETQYF,TGTGCCAGCAGCCCAAATGACGGGGAGACCCAGTACTTC
TRBJ1-5,.,.,TRBV6-1,CASSDRGNQPQHF,TGTGCCAGCAGTGACCGGGGCAATCAGCCCCAGCATTTT
TRBJ2-2,.,TRBD2,TRBV9,CASSAIAGGAGELFF,TGTGCCAGCAGCGCCATAGCGGGAGGCGCCGGGGAGCTGTTTTTT
TRBJ2-2,.,.,TRBV5-1,CASSLSGENTGELFF,TGCGCCAGCAGCTTAAGCGGAGAGAACACCGGGGAGCTGTTTTTT
TRBJ2-7,.,.,TRBV29-1,CSVTDGTYEQYF,TGCAGCGTGACTGACGGAACCTACGAGCAGTACTTC
TRBJ1-2,.,.,TRBV30,CAWIQGGSSAYGYTF,TGTGCCTGGATCCAAGGCGGATCCAGCGCCTATGGCTACACCTTC
TRBJ1-5,.,TRBD1,TRBV5-8,CASSPGDRENQPQHF,TGTGCCAGCAGCCCGGGCGACAGGGAAAATCAGCCCCAGCATTTT
TRBJ2-1,.,.,TRBV24-1,CATSSSYNEQFF,TGTGCCACCTCTTCTAGCTACAATGAGCAGTTCTTC
TRBJ2-1,.,.,TRBV7-3,CASRHPLAFHEEVRLNEQFF,TGTGCCAGCAGGCACCCACTCGCTTTCCACGAAGAGGTTCGGCTAAATGAGCAGTTCTTC
TRBJ2-4,.,.,TRBV5-1,CASSLNAGNIQYF,TGCGCCAGCAGCTTGAACGCGGGAAACATTCAGTACTTC
TRBJ2-1,.,TRBD2,TRBV9,CASSVGTSGYYNEQFF,TGTGCCAGCAGCGTAGGGACTAGCGGCTACTACAATGAGCAGTTCTTC